The 11 T cell receptor beta chains below all came from one sample that was sequenced in a study of T cell responses to AZD1222 COVID-19 vaccine. Produced via immunoSEQ multiplex PCR; TCRdb's table is partial and in-frame only. The data hold some 130,000 clones, with over 80% observed a single time. Sequenced here: peripheral blood, sampled 28 days after the second AZD1222 dose. Every receptor here comes from an adult who received the AZD1222 COVID-19 vaccine.

The V gene is TRBV7-2, the J gene TRBJ1-6; D gene uncertain. CDR3 length: 11 residues. Germline V gives CDR1 SGHTA, CDR2 FQGNSA. V lost 6 bases and J 6 bases, leaving 3 bases between the germline ends. CDR3 loop: CASRINSPLHF. CDR3 in DNA: TGTGCCAGCAGAATTAATTCACCCCTCCACTTT.

This sequence joins TRBV19 and TRBJ1-1; D unresolved. The V end was cut by 5 bases, the J end by 3 bases, with 10 bases between. The CDR3 has 13 residues. Per germline, CDR1 LNHDA and CDR2 SQIVND (reference sequence). The CDR3 loop is CASSARLDTEAFF. CDR3 DNA: TGTGCCAGTAGTGCCCGATTGGACACTGAAGCTTTCTTT.

The gene calls are TRBV19 and TRBJ1-2; 7 bases agree with TRBD1. The CDR3 loop spans 16 amino acids. Per germline, CDR1 LNHDA and CDR2 SQIVND (reference sequence). V trimming: 5 bases; J trimming: 2 bases; junction bases outside the gene matches: 11. The CDR3 DNA reads as TGTGCCAGTAGTTTCTCCGGGACAGCTCCCAACTATGGCTACACCTTC. As protein: CASSFSGTAPNYGYTF.

The genes are TRBV30 and TRBJ1-1; D gene unclear. Looked up from germline, CDR1 is GTSNPN and CDR2 is SVGIG (reference sequence). The CDR3 covers 12 residues. The V and J ends lost 4 bases and 2 bases respectively, with 8 bases between them. CDR3 amino acids: CAWNSDNTEAFF. In nucleotides, the CDR3 is TGTGCCTGGAACTCAGACAACACTGAAGCTTTCTTT.

CDR3 in amino acids: CASSLGLTKEQFF. In DNA form, the CDR3 reads TGTGCCAGCAGTTTAGGGCTCACTAAGGAGCAGTTCTTC. The V call is TRBV27, the J call TRBJ2-1; the D is unclear. The CDR3 runs to 13 residues. V was trimmed by 2 bases and J by 10 bases, leaving 12 bases between them. The germline V gene has CDR1 MNHEY and CDR2 SMNVEV (reference sequence).

The chain uses TRBV18 and TRBJ2-2; 9 bases agree with TRBD2. V gave up 3 bases and J gave up 3 bases; unmatched junction bases: 8. The CDR3 runs 17 residues. Per the germline V gene, CDR1 is KGHSH and CDR2 is LQKENI. CDR3 sequence (DNA): TGTGCCAGCTCACCCTTTGCGGGGGGGCTGGACACCGGGGAGCTGTTTTTT. It yields the protein CASSPFAGGLDTGELFF.

This rearrangement joins TRBV7-6 to TRBJ2-7; tentative D call: TRBD2 (5 bases). This CDR3 has 14 amino acids. With 1 base removed from V and 1 base from J, the gap between germline ends came to 8 bases. CDR1 and CDR2 from the germline V gene are SGHVS and FNYEAQ. The CDR3 bases are TGTGCCAGCAGCTTAGACGGGGAATCCTACGAGCAGTACTTC. Translating gives CASSLDGESYEQYF.

V is TRBV3-1 (or the pseudogene TRBV3-2) and J is TRBJ2-7; 8 bases line up with TRBD1. CDR3 length: 14 residues. In germline, CDR1 is LGHDT, CDR2 YNNKEL (reference sequence). The V gene end was trimmed by 2 bases and the J gene end by 5 bases; junction bases not matched to a gene: 5. The CDR3 loop reads CASSQTTGDHEQYF. The CDR3, as DNA: TGTGCCAGCAGCCAAACGACAGGGGACCACGAGCAGTACTTC.

The J gene is TRBJ1-2, the V gene TRBV9, with D perhaps TRBD1 (6 bases). The CDR3 consists of 14 residues. The germline gives CDR1 SGDLS, CDR2 YYNGEE. Trimming shortened V by 5 bases and J by 3 bases, and 14 bases separated the two germline ends. The CDR3 spells CASRKGVVDYGYTF. The DNA for the CDR3 is TGTGCCAGCAGGAAGGGGGTAGTCGACTATGGCTACACCTTC.

The J gene is TRBJ2-6, the V gene TRBV19, with D uncertain. CDR3 size: 15 residues. Germline CDR1 reads LNHDA; CDR2 reads SQIVND (reference sequence). V was trimmed by 9 bases and J by 0 bases, leaving 12 bases between them. DNA of the CDR3: TGTGCCAGCACCGAAGGCACCTCTGGGGCCAACGTCCTGACTTTC. This translates into CASTEGTSGANVLTF.

The V gene is TRBV7-2, the J gene TRBJ1-1; unclear D gene. The germline gives CDR1 SGHTA, CDR2 FQGNSA. Trimming left V 2 bases short and J 4 bases short, with 11 bases between. The CDR3 runs to 14 residues. This chain's CDR3 is CASSLRRTGTEAFF. CDR3 nucleotide sequence: TGTGCCAGCAGCTTAAGACGGACGGGCACTGAAGCTTTCTTT.